The clone carrying this T cell receptor (beta chain) was picked up many times. V shed 10 bases, J shed 3 bases, and the junction held 7 bases outside the gene matches. Germline V gene data show CDR1 as MGHDK and CDR2 as SYGVNS. The CDR3 is made up of 13 amino acids. This entry belongs to a study of blood T cell repertoires in COVID-19. This table comes from immunoSEQ multiplex PCR, and its TCRdb copy is limited to in-frame clones, with some not included. The sample holds some 290,000 clones, around 81% seen once. Specimen: peripheral blood. This receptor was obtained from a woman in her sixties with active or convalescent COVID-19. This rearrangement joins TRBV25-1 to TRBJ2-5, with 8 bases fitting TRBD2. The CDR3 protein is CATRAGAKETQYF. The CDR3 region has the DNA TGTGCCACCCGAGCGGGGGCCAAAGAGACCCAGTACTTC.